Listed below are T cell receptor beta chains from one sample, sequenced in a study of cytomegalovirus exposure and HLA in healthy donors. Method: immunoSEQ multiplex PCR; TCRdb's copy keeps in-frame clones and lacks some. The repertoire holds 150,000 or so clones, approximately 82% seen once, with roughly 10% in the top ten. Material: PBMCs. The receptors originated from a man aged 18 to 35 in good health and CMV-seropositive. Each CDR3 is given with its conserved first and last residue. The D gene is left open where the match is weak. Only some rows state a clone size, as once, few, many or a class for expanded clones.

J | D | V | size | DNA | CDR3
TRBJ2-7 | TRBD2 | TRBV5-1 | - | TGCGCCAGCACCTCCGGCGGGAGCGTTGGCGAGCAGTACTTC | CASTSGGSVGEQYF
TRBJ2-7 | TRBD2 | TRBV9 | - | TGTGCCAGCAGCGGGGGGGACTACTCCTACGAGCAGTACTTC | CASSGGDYSYEQYF
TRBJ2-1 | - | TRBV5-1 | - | TGCGCCAGCAGCCGGGGACTGGAAGAATACAATGAGCAGTTCTTC | CASSRGLEEYNEQFF
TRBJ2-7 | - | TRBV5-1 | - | TGCGCCAGCAGCTTGAGCCACCCGGACGAGCAGTACTTC | CASSLSHPDEQYF
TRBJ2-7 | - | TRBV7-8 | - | TGTGCCAGCAGCTTAGCTCTACAGTCCTACGAGCAGTACTTC | CASSLALQSYEQYF
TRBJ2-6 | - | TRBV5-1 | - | TGCGCCAGCAGCTTGGGTATGGGGACACCCGCTGGGGCCAACGTCCTGACTTTC | CASSLGMGTPAGANVLTF
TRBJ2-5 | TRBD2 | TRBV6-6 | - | TGTGCCAGCAGTTCCCCGAGTAGCGGGAGGAAAGAGACCCAGTACTTC | CASSSPSSGRKETQYF
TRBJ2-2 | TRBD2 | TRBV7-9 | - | TGTGCCAGCGGCCCGGGACTAGCGGGAGACACCGGGGAGCTGTTTTTT | CASGPGLAGDTGELFF
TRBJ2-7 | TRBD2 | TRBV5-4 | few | TGTGCCAGCACCGCGGGAGGCCGGCGGGAGCAGTACTTC | CASTAGGRREQYF
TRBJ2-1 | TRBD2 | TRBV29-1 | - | TGCAGCGTTGAATATTCTAGCGGGGGGGGGCATGAGCAGTTCTTC | CSVEYSSGGGHEQFF
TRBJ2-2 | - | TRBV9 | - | TGTGCCAGCAGCCACGGAGGGAGCGCGAACACCGGGGAGCTGTTTTTT | CASSHGGSANTGELFF
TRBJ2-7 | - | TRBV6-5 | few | TGTGCCAGCAGTTACACCGGGAATCAATACGAGCAGTACTTC | CASSYTGNQYEQYF
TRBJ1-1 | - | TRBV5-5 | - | TGTGCCAGCAGCTTGGGACACATGAACACTGAAGCTTTCTTT | CASSLGHMNTEAFF
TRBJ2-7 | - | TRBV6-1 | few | TGTGCCAGCACAACAACCCCTAGCGGACAGTACGAGCAGTACTTC | CASTTTPSGQYEQYF
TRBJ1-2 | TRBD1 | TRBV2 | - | TGTGCCAGCACGGACAGGGTTTATGGCTACACCTTC | CASTDRVYGYTF
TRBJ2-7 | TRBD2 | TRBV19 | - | TGTGCCAGTAGTATTGGTCTAGCGGGAGGCCGGGAGCAGTACTTC | CASSIGLAGGREQYF
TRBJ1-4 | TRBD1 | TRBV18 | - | TGTGCCAGCTCACCCTCAGGGGACAGGGAAAAACTGTTTTTT | CASSPSGDREKLFF
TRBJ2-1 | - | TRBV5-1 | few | TGCGCCAGCAGCCTCTCCTACAATGAGCAGTTCTTC | CASSLSYNEQFF
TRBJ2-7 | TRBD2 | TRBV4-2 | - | TGTGCCAGCAGCCAATTTGAGCGGGAGACCTACGAGCAGTACTTC | CASSQFERETYEQYF
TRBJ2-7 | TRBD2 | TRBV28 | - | TGTGCCAGCAGTATGGGACTAGCGGGTGATGAGCAGTACTTC | CASSMGLAGDEQYF